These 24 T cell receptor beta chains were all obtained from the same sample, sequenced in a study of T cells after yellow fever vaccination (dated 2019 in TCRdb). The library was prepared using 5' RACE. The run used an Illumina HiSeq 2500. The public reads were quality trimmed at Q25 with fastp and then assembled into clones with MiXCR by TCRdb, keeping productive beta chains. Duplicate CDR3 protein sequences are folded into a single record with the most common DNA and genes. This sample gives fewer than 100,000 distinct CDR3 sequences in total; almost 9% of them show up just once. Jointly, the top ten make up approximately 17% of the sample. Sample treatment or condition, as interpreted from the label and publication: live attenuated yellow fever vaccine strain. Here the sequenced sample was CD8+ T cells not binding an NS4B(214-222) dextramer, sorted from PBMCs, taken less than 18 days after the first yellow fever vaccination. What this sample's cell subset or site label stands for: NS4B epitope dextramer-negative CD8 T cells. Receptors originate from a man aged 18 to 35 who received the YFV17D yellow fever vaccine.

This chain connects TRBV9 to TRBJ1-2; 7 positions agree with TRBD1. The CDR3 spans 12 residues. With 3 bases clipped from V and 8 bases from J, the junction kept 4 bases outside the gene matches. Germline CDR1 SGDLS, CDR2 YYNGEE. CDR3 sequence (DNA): TGTGCCAGCAGCGGCGACAGGGACGGCTACACCTTC. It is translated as CASSGDRDGYTF.

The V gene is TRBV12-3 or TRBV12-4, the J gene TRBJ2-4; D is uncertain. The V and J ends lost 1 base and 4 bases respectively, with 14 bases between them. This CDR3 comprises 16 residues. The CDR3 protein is CASSLVGLWAKNIQYF. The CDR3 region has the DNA TGTGCCAGCAGTTTAGTTGGGTTATGGGCGAAAAACATTCAGTACTTC.

The CDR3 DNA is TGTGCCAGCAGCGAAGGGACCAGACAAGAGACCCAGTACTTC. Translating it yields CASSEGTRQETQYF. The chain has TRBV9 and TRBJ2-5; either TRBD1 or TRBD2 may fit D (5 bases each). CDR1 SGDLS and CDR2 YYNGEE come from the germline V gene. The CDR3 has 14 amino acids. V was cut by 3 bases and J by 2 bases, with 11 bases left in between.

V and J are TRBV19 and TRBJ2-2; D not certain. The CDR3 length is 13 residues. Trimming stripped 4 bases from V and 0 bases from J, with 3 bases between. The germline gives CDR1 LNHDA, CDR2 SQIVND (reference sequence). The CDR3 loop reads CASSTPNTGELFF. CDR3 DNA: TGTGCCAGTAGTACCCCGAACACCGGGGAGCTGTTTTTT.

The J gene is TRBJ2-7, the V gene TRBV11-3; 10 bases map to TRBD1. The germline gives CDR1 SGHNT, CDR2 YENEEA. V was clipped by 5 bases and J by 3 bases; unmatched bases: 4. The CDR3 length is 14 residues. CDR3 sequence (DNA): TGTGCCAGCAGCCCGAGGGACAGGGGCTACGAGCAGTACTTC. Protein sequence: CASSPRDRGYEQYF.

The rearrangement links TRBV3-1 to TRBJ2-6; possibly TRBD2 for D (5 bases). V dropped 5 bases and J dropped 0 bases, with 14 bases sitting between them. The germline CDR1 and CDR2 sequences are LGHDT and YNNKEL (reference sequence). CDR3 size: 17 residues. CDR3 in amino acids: CASSGRLLVSGANVLTF. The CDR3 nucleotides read TGTGCCAGCAGCGGACGACTATTAGTCTCTGGGGCCAACGTCCTGACTTTC. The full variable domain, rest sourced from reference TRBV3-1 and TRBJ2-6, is DTAVSQTPKYLVTQMGNDKSIKCEQNLGHDTMYWYKQDSKKFLKIMFSYNNKELIINETVPNRFSPKSPDKAHLNLHINSLELGDSAVYFCASSGRLLVSGANVLTFGAGSRLTVL.

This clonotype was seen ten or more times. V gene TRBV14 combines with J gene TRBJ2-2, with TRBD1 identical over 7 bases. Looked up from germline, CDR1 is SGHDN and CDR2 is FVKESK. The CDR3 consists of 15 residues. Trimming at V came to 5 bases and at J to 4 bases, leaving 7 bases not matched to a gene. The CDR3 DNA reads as TGTGCCAGCAGCAGGACAGGACCCGCCACCGGGGAGCTGTTTTTT. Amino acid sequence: CASSRTGPATGELFF.

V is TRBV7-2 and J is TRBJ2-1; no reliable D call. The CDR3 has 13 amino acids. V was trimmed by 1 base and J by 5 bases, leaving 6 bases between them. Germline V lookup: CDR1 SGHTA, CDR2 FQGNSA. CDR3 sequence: CASSLVLDNEQFF. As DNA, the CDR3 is TGTGCCAGCAGCTTAGTCCTAGACAATGAGCAGTTCTTC.

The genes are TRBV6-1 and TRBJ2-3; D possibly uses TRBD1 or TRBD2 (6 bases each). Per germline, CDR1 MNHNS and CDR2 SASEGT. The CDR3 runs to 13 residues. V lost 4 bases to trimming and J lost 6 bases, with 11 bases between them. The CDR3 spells CASSAPGADTQYF. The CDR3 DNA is TGTGCCAGCAGTGCCCCGGGGGCGGATACGCAGTATTTT.

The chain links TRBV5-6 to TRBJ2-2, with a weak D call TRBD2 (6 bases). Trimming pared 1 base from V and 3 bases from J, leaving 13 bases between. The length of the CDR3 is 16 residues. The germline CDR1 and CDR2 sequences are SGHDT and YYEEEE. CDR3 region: CASSLSLWGDTGELFF. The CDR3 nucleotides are TGTGCCAGCAGCTTGTCTCTTTGGGGGGACACCGGGGAGCTGTTTTTT.

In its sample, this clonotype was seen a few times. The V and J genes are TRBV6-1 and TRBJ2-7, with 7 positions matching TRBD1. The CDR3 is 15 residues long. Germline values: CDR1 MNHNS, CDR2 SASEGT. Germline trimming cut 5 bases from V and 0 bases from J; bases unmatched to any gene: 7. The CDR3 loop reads CASSPGTASSYEQYV. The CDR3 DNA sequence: TGTGCCAGCAGTCCCGGGACAGCGAGCTCCTACGAGCAGTACGTC.

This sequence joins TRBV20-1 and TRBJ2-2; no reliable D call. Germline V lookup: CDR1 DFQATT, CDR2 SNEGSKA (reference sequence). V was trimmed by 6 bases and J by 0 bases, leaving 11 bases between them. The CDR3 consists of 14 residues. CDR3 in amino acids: CSALWATNTGELFF. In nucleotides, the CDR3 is TGCAGTGCCCTCTGGGCGACGAACACCGGGGAGCTGTTTTTT.

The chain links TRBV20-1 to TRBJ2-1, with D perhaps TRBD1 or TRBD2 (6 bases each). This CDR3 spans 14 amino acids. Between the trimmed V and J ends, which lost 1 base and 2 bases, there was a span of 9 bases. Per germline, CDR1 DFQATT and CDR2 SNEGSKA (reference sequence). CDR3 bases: TGCAGTGCTAGAGGGGGGGACACCTACAATGAGCAGTTCTTC. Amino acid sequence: CSARGGDTYNEQFF.

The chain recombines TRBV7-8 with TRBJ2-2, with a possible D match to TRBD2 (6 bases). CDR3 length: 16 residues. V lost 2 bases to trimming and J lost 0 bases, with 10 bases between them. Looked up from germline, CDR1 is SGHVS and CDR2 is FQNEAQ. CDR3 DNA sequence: TGTGCCAGCAGCTTATTCGGGGGAACGAACACCGGGGAGCTGTTTTTT. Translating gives CASSLFGGTNTGELFF. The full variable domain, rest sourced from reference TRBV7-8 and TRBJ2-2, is GAGVSQSPRYKVAKRGQDVALRCDPISGHVSLFWYQQALGQGPEFLTYFQNEAQLDKSGLPSDRFFAERPEGSVSTLKIQRTQQEDSAVYLCASSLFGGTNTGELFFGEGSRLTVL.

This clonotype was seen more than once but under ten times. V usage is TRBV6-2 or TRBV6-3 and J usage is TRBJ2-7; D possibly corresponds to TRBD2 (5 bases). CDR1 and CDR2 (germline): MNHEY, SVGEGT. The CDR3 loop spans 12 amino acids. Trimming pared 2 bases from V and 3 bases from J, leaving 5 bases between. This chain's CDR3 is CASSYDYYEQYF. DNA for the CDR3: TGTGCCAGCAGTTACGACTACTACGAGCAGTACTTC.

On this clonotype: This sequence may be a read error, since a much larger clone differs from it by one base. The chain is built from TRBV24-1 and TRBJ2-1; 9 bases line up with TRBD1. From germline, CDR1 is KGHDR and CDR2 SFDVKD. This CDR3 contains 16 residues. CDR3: CVTSENRDRDNNEQFF. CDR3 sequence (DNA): TGTGTCACCAGTGAAAACCGGGACAGGGACAACAATGAGCAGTTCTTC.

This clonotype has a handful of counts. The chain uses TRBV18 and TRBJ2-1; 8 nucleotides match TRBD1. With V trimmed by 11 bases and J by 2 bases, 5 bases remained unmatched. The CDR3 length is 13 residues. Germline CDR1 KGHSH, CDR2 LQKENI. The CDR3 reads CAGNRGAYNEQFF. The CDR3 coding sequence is TGTGCCGGCAACAGGGGGGCCTACAATGAGCAGTTCTTC.

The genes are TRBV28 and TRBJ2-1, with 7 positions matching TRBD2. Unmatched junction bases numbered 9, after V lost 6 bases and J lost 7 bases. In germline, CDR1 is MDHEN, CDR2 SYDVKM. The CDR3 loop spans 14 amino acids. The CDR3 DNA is TGTGCCAGCAGGGCCTGGGGGGGGTCGAATGAGCAGTTCTTC. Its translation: CASRAWGGSNEQFF.

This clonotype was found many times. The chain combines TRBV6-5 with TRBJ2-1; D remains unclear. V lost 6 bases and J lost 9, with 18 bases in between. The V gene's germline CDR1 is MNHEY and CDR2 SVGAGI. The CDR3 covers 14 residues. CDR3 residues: CASRAQHSITEQFF. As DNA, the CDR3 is TGTGCCAGCAGGGCTCAGCACAGTATCACTGAGCAGTTCTTC.

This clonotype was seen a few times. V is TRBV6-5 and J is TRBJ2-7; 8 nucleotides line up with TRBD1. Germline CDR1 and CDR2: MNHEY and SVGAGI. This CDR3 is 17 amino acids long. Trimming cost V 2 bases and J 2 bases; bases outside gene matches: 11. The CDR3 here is CASSYAPGGAFPYEQYF. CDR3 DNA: TGTGCCAGCAGTTACGCCCCAGGGGGCGCATTCCCCTACGAGCAGTACTTC.

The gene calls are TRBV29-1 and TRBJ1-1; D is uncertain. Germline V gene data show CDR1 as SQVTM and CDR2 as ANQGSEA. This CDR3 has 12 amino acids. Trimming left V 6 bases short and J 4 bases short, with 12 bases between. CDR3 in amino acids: CSVGLLGTEAFF. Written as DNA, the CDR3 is TGCAGCGTGGGCCTTCTTGGCACTGAAGCTTTCTTT. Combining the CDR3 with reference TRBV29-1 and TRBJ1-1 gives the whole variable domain SAVISQKPSRDICQRGTSLTIQCQVDSQVTMMFWYRQQPGQSLTLIATANQGSEATYESGFVIDKFPISRPNLTFSTLTVSNMSPEDSSIYLCSVGLLGTEAFFGQGTRLTVV.

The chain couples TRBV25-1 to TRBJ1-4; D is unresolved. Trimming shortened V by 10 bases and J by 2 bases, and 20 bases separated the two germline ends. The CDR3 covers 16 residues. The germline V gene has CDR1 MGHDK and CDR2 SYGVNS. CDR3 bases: TGTGCCATGGGCCCCGGGCTCTTCGGCACTAATGAAAAACTGTTTTTT. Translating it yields CAMGPGLFGTNEKLFF. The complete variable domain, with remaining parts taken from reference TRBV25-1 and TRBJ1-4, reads EADIYQTPRYLVIGTGKKITLECSQTMGHDKMYWYQQDPGMELHLIHYSYGVNSTEKGDLSSESTVSRIRTEHFPLTLESARPSHTSQYLCAMGPGLFGTNEKLFFGSGTQLSVL.

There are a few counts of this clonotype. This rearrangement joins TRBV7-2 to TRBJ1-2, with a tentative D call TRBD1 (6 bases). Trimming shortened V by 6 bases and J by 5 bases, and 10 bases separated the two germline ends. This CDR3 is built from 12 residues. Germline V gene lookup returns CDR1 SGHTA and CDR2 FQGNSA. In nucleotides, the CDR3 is TGTGCCAGCAGGGGGGGGCAATATGGCTACACCTTC. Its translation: CASRGGQYGYTF.

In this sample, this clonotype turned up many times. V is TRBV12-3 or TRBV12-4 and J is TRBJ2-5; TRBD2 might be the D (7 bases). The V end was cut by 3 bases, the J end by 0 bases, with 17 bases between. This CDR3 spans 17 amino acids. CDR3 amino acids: CASSFPHGGPNQETQYF. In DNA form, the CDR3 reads TGTGCCAGCAGTTTCCCACACGGGGGGCCCAACCAAGAGACCCAGTACTTC.